In this sample, the clone carrying this TCR beta chain turned up many times. V dropped 8 bases and J dropped 5; count of bases not matched to a gene: 11. Germline assignment: CDR1 DFQATT and CDR2 SNEGSKA (reference sequence). The CDR3 runs 13 residues. The data were obtained in a study of T-cell reconstitution after alpha-beta-depleted transplantation in children. Unique molecular identifiers tagged the TCRbeta library. TCRdb processed the PCR reads anew with MiXCR; each CDR3 protein has one entry. Here the sample spans hundreds of thousands of distinct CDR3 sequences, approximately 17% being singletons.

The chain employs TRBV20-1 and TRBJ2-5; 7 bases line up with TRBD2. The source is a human donor who donated a stem cell graft to a child with acute myeloid leukemia. The specimen was PBMCs from the stem cell graft donor, collected from the stem cell graft. The CDR3 reads CSTLAGEEETQYF. CDR3 bases: TGCAGTACCTTGGCGGGGGAGGAGGAGACCCAGTACTTC.